Below, one T cell receptor beta chain is given with its context. The record originates from a study of blood T cells in healthy people across ages. The CDR3 runs 18 residues. V shed 3 bases and J shed 8 bases, with 28 bases lying between them. Primed by a sample-barcoded 5' primer and a J-beta primer mix, a second PCR proceeded for roughly 7 to 11 cycles. CDR3-containing paired-end reads numbering at least 2.5 million came from each sample. TCRdb used MiXCR to reprocess the 5' RACE reads, holding one entry per CDR3 protein. The sample has 850,000 to 1,300,000 distinct CDR3 sequences, more than 35% seen once.

The genes are TRBV12-3 or TRBV12-4 and TRBJ1-2, with D perhaps matching TRBD1 (6 bases). This TCR came from an older woman in good health. The sample consisted of blood. CDR3 DNA: TGTGCCAGCAGTTTGTGGCGCGGGGACACGACCGCGCTTTCGGGCTACACCTTC. Protein product: CASSLWRGDTTALSGYTF.